The text below deals with one T cell receptor beta chain. The sample is drawn from a study of blood T cell repertoires in COVID-19. About the research overall: Samples came from the United States, Italy and Spain, spanning acute and convalescent COVID-19. Sources were T cells, B-cell-depleted T cells, or PBMCs; the material itself was cDNA or gDNA.

This CDR3 spans 16 amino acids. The germline V gene has CDR1 LNHNV and CDR2 YYDKDF (reference sequence). V was shortened by 0 bases and J by 8 bases, with 19 bases between the two germline ends. Original handling: Scientists estimated how many nucleated cells there were by amplifying reference gene primers. TCRdb keeps only in-frame clones here, not all; method: immunoSEQ multiplex PCR. V and J calls and clone size are given by that table; D and trimming were obtained from the DNA. Here the sample spans 55,000 to 80,000 clones, about 81% being singletons. This rearrangement joins TRBV15 to TRBJ1-2; tentatively, D is TRBD1 (6 bases). The sequencing input was peripheral blood. This TCR was recovered from a human donor in a cohort sampled during active COVID-19. The CDR3 loop is CATSRDIIRGPGGYTF. The CDR3 DNA is TGTGCCACCAGCAGAGATATCATCAGGGGCCCGGGGGGCTACACCTTC.